Described below is a single T cell receptor beta chain sequence and its context. Germline V gives CDR1 LNHDA, CDR2 SQIVND (reference sequence). V shed 5 bases and J 1 base; nucleotides not matched to a gene: 9. There are 16 residues in the CDR3. Researchers ran the PCR with 60 Vbeta and 13 Jbeta primers. Generated by immunoSEQ multiplex PCR, the TCRdb table keeps only in-frame clones and is missing some. The table has approximately 160,000 clones, approximately 80% seen once. This sample was taken from a study of cytomegalovirus exposure and HLA in healthy donors. In the study overall: Assignment to the Caucasian-associated ancestry cluster applied to around four fifths of the roughly 400 genotyped donors.

The genes are TRBV19 and TRBJ1-1; 8 bases line up with TRBD1. The sequenced sample was PBMCs. The sequence was collected from a man aged 18-30 years in good health and CMV-seronegative. DNA of the CDR3: TGTGCCAGTAGTTTCCTGCAGGGGGCCGGGAACACTGAAGCTTTCTTT. It specifies CASSFLQGAGNTEAFF.